The clone carrying this T cell receptor beta chain has a count of ten or more. Its antigen is still unknown. Per germline, CDR1 PRHDT and CDR2 FYEKMQ (reference sequence). CDR3 length: 14 residues. V lost 0 bases to trimming and J lost 2 bases, with 7 bases between them. Researchers amplified the TCR beta CDR3 regions from RNA transcripts. The HTBI primer set served for first-round RT-PCR of the TCR CDR3. TCRdb reprocessed the multiplex PCR reads with MiXCR, giving one entry per CDR3 protein. The top ten clones hold 3.8% of a sample with more than 500,000 distinct CDR3 sequences, around 15% of them seen once. The data are from a study of T cells in Graves' hyperthyroidism and ophthalmopathy. Findings and limits, study-wide: In the analysis, a 13 V-J model separated ophthalmopathy from stable hyperthyroidism. The blood repertoire included most of the expanded thyroid clonotypes above 0.001.

Material: blood. This chain connects TRBV13 to TRBJ1-2; no clear D. This TCR was recovered from a woman aged 25 to 39 with Graves' hyperthyroidism. The CDR3 DNA is TGTGCCAGCAGCTTAGGAAGAACCAACTATGGCTACACCTTC. Its translation is CASSLGRTNYGYTF.